A single sample is the source of the 22 T cell receptor beta chains below, sequenced in a study of T cells expressing NK-cell markers. From the 5' RACE reads, TCRdb lists one entry per CDR3 protein and no DNA. This table holds about 550,000 distinct CDR3 sequences. Material for sequencing was blood T cells: a sorted CD56 or NKG2C T cell subset, CD4+ or CD8+ T cells, or bulk PBMC T cells (not recorded which). All receptors come from a man aged 18 to 30 in good health.

V gene TRBV12-3 or TRBV12-4 combines with J gene TRBJ1-4; checking the TCRdb D call of TRBD1 is not possible without DNA. This CDR3 spans 16 amino acids. The chain's CDR3 is CASRRRDRGRDEKLFF.

CDR3 protein: CDQGADRSSYEQYF. The chain employs TRBV12-3 or TRBV12-4 and TRBJ2-7; lacking DNA, the TRBD1 call made by TCRdb goes unchecked. The CDR3 runs 14 residues.

The chain joins TRBV2 to TRBJ1-1. The CDR3 is made up of 14 amino acids. Germline CDR1 reads SNHLY; CDR2 reads FYNNEI. The CDR3 here is CASAVLRANTEAFF.

The chain has TRBV7-6 and TRBJ2-7; absent DNA, TCRdb's TRBD1 call cannot be checked. The CDR3 has 15 residues. The germline V gene has CDR1 SGHVS and CDR2 FNYEAQ. CDR3 in amino acids: CASSPAGQGAHEQYF.

V gene TRBV12-3 or TRBV12-4 combines with J gene TRBJ1-6; the D call of TRBD1 rests on TCRdb alone, since no DNA is present to check it. CDR3 length: 14 residues. The CDR3 sequence is CASQDSRYNSPLHF.

The rearrangement uses TRBV4-2 and TRBJ2-6; TCRdb's D call, TRBD1, is unchecked because there is no DNA. There are 17 residues in the CDR3. In germline, CDR1 is LGHNA, CDR2 YNFKEQ. This chain's CDR3 is CASSRTPKGSGANVLTF.

This chain's CDR3 is CASRIDGSLYF. This rearrangement joins TRBV7-8 to TRBJ2-5. CDR1 is SGHVS, CDR2 FQNEAQ, per germline. The CDR3 consists of 11 residues.

The CDR3 sequence is CATHGGAVLNTEAFF. This chain connects TRBV19 to TRBJ1-1; TCRdb names TRBD1, which stays unverified in the absence of DNA. The CDR3 has 15 residues. The germline V gene encodes CDR1 LNHDA and CDR2 SQIVND (reference sequence).

This chain links TRBV29-1 with TRBJ2-1; TCRdb proposes TRBD1, but this gene call is untestable without DNA. Germline lookup yields CDR1 SQVTM and CDR2 ANQGSEA. The CDR3 totals 13 residues. CDR3 amino acids: CSLGGAGTNEQFF.

CDR3 sequence: CASYRGSTGELFF. The rearrangement links TRBV6-2 or TRBV6-3 to TRBJ2-2; TCRdb picks TRBD1, but there is no DNA to check that call. CDR1 is MNHEY and CDR2 is SVGEGT in the germline V gene. The CDR3 extends over 13 amino acids.

CDR3: CASSLVGGQNTEAFF. The rearrangement links TRBV11-2 to TRBJ1-1; TCRdb gives TRBD1 as the D gene, but with no DNA this cannot be confirmed. CDR3 length: 15 amino acids. Germline V CDR1 and CDR2: SGHAT, FQNNGV.

This sequence joins TRBV5-1 and TRBJ2-1; the TCRdb call, TRBD2, lacks DNA for checking. Germline lookup yields CDR1 SGHRS and CDR2 YFSETQ. This CDR3 contains 16 residues. CDR3 amino acids: CASSPSGLPKNNEQFF.

The chain employs TRBV5-4 and TRBJ2-7; TCRdb designates TRBD1, a call that cannot be tested without DNA. Looked up from germline, CDR1 is SGHNT and CDR2 is YYREEE (reference sequence). The CDR3 runs 17 residues. This CDR3 reads CASSLLGKTGGQDEQYF.

The chain recombines TRBV29-1 with TRBJ2-2. Germline V gene data show CDR1 as SQVTM and CDR2 as ANQGSEA. The CDR3 extends over 13 amino acids. This CDR3 is CSVDRHNTGELFF.

The chain recombines TRBV3-1 with TRBJ2-2; TCRdb's D gene call, TRBD1, goes unchecked for lack of DNA. The V gene's germline CDR1 is LGHDT and CDR2 YNNKEL (reference sequence). CDR3 size: 16 residues. The chain's CDR3 is CASSLLIGGNTGELFF.

V usage is TRBV5-1 and J usage is TRBJ2-5; TCRdb lists TRBD2, though no DNA is available to test this call. The CDR3 sequence is 17 residues long. In germline, CDR1 is SGHRS, CDR2 YFSETQ. CDR3 sequence: CASSSIASGRASETQYF.

The chain carries TRBV27 and TRBJ1-4; there is no DNA to check the TCRdb D call of TRBD1. From germline, CDR1 is MNHEY and CDR2 SMNVEV (reference sequence). CDR3 length: 15 residues. The CDR3 sequence is CASSPRDDGGEKLFF.

The V and J genes are TRBV19 and TRBJ2-3. The CDR3 covers 14 residues. Germline V CDR1 and CDR2: LNHDA, SQIVND (reference sequence). Here the CDR3 reads CASSTASSTDTQYF.

The chain uses TRBV11-3 and TRBJ2-1. This CDR3 has 16 amino acids. The germline CDR1 and CDR2 sequences are SGHNT and YENEEA. CDR3 loop: CASSLYLAGARNEQFF.

This chain joins TRBV7-9 and TRBJ1-1. CDR1 is SEHNR, CDR2 FQNEAQ, per germline (reference sequence). This CDR3 comprises 11 residues. The CDR3 loop reads CASSGGHEAFF.

The CDR3 spells CASSEQGLGNQPQHF. The V gene is TRBV5-6, the J gene TRBJ1-5; TCRdb indicates TRBD1, and absent DNA this call remains unverified. The CDR3 runs to 15 residues. The germline CDR1 and CDR2 sequences are SGHDT and YYEEEE.

The chain has TRBV5-5 and TRBJ2-1; TCRdb calls TRBD1, which cannot be checked without DNA. The CDR3 extends over 14 amino acids. Germline lookup yields CDR1 SGHKS and CDR2 YYEKEE (reference sequence). CDR3 protein: CASSGGTGQNEQFF. The full variable domain, completed using reference TRBV5-5 and TRBJ2-1, is DAGVTQSPTHLIKTRGQQVTLRCSPISGHKSVSWYQQVLGQGPQFIFQYYEKEERGRGNFPDRFSARQFPNYSSELNVNALLLGDSALYLCASSGGTGQNEQFFGPGTRLTVL.